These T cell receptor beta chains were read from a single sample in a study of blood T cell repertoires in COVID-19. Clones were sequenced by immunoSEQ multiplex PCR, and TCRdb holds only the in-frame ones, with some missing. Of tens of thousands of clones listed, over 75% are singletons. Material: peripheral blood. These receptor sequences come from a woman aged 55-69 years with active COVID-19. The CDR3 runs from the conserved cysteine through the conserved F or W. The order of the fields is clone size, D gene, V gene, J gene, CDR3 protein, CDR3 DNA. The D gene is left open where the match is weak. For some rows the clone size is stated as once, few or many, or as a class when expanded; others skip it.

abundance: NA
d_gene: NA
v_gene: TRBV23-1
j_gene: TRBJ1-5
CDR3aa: CASSQSSKGDRGNQPQHF
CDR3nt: TGCGCCAGCAGTCAATCCTCCAAAGGGGATAGAGGCAATCAGCCCCAGCATTTT

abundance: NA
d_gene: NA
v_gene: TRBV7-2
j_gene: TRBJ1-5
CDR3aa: CASSVRQDQPQHF
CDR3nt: TGTGCCAGCAGCGTCCGACAGGATCAGCCCCAGCATTTT

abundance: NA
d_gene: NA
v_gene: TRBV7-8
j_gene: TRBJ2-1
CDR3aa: CASSLARDHGKNEQFF
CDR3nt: TGTGCCAGCAGCTTAGCGCGGGATCACGGAAAAAATGAGCAGTTCTTC

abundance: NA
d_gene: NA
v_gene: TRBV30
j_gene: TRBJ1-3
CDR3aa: CAWSAGAVDTIYF
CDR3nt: TGTGCCTGGAGTGCAGGGGCCGTGGACACCATATATTTT

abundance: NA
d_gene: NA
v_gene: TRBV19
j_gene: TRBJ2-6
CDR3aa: CASSRGLSPSGANVLTF
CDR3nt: TGTGCCAGTAGTAGAGGACTGAGTCCCTCTGGGGCCAACGTCCTGACTTTC

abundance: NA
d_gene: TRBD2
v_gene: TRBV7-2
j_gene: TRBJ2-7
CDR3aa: CASSLGLAGGTYEQYF
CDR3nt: TGTGCCAGCAGCTTAGGGCTAGCGGGGGGGACCTACGAGCAGTACTTC

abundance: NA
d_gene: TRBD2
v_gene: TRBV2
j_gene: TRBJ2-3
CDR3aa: CASRGTSSVSDTQYF
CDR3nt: TGTGCCAGCAGAGGGACTAGTTCAGTATCCGATACGCAGTATTTT

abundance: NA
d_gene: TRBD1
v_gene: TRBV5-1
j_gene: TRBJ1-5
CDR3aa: CASSLAEGGRNQPQHF
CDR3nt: TGCGCCAGCAGCTTGGCCGAAGGGGGCCGCAATCAGCCCCAGCATTTT

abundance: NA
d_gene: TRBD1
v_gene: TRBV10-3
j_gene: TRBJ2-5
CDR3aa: CAISGTEETQYF
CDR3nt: TGTGCCATTTCCGGGACAGAAGAGACCCAGTACTTC

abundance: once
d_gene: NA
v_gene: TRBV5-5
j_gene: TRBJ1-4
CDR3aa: CASSSTGSNEKLFF
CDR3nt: TGTGCCAGCAGCTCTACGGGTAGCAATGAAAAACTGTTTTTT

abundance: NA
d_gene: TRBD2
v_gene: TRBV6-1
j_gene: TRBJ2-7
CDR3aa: CASSDSGGLFYEQYF
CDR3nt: TGTGCCAGCAGTGATTCGGGGGGACTATTCTACGAGCAGTACTTC

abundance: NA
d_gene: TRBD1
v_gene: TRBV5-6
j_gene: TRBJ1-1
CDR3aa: CASSTRQGRGTEAFF
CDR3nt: TGTGCCAGCAGCACAAGACAGGGGAGGGGCACTGAAGCTTTCTTT

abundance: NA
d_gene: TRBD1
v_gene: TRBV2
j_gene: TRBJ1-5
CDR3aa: CASSGPGGRNQPQHF
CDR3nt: TGTGCCAGCAGTGGGCCAGGGGGCAGGAATCAGCCCCAGCATTTT

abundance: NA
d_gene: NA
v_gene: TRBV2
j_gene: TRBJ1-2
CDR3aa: CASRTELYGYTF
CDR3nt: TGTGCCAGTAGGACAGAACTTTATGGCTACACCTTC

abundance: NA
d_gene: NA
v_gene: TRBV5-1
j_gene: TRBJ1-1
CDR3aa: CASNPLGARNTEAFF
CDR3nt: TGCGCCAGCAACCCCTTGGGGGCCCGGAACACTGAAGCTTTCTTT

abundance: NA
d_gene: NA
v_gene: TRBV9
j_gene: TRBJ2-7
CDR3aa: CASSVALAGEQYF
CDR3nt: TGTGCCAGCAGCGTAGCCCTAGCTGGCGAGCAGTACTTC

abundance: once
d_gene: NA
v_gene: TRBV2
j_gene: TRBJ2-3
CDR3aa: CASARAGSTDTQYF
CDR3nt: TGTGCCAGTGCACGGGCGGGAAGCACAGATACGCAGTATTTT

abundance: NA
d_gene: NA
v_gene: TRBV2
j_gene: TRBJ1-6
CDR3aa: CASSVGGVNNSPLHF
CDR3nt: TGTGCCAGCAGTGTAGGGGGGGTTAATAATTCACCCCTCCACTTT

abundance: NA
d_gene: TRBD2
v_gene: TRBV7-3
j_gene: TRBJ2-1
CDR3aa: CASRQGLAGNNEQFF
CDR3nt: TGTGCCAGCAGACAGGGACTAGCGGGGAACAATGAGCAGTTCTTC

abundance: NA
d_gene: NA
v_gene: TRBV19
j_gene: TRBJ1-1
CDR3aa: CASSIAGRNTEAFF
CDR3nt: TGTGCCAGTAGTATTGCGGGGCGGAACACTGAAGCTTTCTTT

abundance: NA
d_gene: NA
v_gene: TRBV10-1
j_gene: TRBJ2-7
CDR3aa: CASSEPSGNRPYEQYF
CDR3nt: TGCGCCAGCAGTGAGCCCAGCGGTAACAGACCCTACGAGCAGTACTTC

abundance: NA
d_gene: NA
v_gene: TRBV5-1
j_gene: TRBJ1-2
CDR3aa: CASSLDPGEGYTF
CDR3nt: TGCGCCAGCAGCTTGGATCCCGGGGAAGGCTACACCTTC

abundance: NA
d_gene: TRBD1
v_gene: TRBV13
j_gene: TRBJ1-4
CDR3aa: CASSMDREKLFF
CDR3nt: TGTGCCAGCAGCATGGACAGGGAAAAACTGTTTTTT

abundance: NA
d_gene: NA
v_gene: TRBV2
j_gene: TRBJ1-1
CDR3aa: CASRPRYTEAFF
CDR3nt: TGTGCCAGCAGACCCAGGTACACTGAAGCTTTCTTT

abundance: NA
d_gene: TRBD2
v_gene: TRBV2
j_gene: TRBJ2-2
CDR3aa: CASSTPGLGPGELFF
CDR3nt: TGTGCCAGCAGTACGCCGGGACTAGGGCCCGGGGAGCTGTTTTTT

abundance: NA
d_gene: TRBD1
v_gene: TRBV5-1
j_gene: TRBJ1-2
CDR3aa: CASSLGGTAVFYGYTF
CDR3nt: TGCGCCAGCAGCTTGGGAGGGACAGCAGTATTCTATGGCTACACCTTC

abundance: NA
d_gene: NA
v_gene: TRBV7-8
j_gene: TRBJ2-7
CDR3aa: CASSLAVDYEQYF
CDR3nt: TGTGCCAGCAGCTTAGCGGTAGACTACGAGCAGTACTTC

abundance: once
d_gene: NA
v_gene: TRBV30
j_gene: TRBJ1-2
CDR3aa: CAWSTNGHGYTF
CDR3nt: TGTGCCTGGAGTACTAATGGTCATGGCTACACCTTC

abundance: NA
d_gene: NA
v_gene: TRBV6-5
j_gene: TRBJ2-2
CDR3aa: CASTVTGPTGELFF
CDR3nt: TGTGCCAGCACCGTGACAGGACCCACCGGGGAGCTGTTTTTT

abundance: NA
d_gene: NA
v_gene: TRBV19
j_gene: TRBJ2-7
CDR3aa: CASSDYTGSEQYF
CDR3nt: TGTGCCAGTAGCGACTACACGGGAAGCGAGCAGTACTTC

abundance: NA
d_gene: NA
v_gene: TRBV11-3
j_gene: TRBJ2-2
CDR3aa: CASSLDGSYTGELFF
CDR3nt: TGTGCCAGCAGCTTAGACGGGAGTTACACCGGGGAGCTGTTTTTT

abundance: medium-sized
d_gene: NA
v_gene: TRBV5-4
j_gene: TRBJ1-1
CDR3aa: CASSSATDLNTEAFF
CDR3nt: TGTGCCAGCAGCTCGGCGACAGACTTGAACACTGAAGCTTTCTTT

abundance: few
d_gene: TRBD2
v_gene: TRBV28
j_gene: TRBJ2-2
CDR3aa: CASRISGSSGELFF
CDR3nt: TGTGCCAGCAGGATTAGCGGGAGCTCCGGGGAGCTGTTTTTT

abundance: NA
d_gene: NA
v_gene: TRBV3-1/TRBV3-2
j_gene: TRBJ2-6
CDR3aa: CASSQERGGVPFSGANVLTF
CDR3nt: TGTGCCAGCAGCCAAGAAAGGGGGGGTGTGCCGTTCTCTGGGGCCAACGTCCTGACTTTC

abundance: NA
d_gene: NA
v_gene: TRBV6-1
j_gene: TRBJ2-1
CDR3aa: CASSEADGDEYNEQFF
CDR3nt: TGTGCCAGCAGTGAAGCTGACGGGGATGAGTACAATGAGCAGTTCTTC

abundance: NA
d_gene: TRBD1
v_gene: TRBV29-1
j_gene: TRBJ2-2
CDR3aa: CSVPGTGHTGELFF
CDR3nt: TGCAGCGTTCCCGGGACAGGCCACACCGGGGAGCTGTTTTTT

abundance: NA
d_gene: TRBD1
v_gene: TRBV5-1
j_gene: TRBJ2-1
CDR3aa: CASTILTRGPDEQFF
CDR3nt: TGCGCCAGCACCATTTTAACCAGGGGGCCCGATGAGCAGTTCTTC

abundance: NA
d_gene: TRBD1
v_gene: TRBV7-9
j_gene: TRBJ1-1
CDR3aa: CASSSSGQGEAFF
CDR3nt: TGTGCCAGCAGCTCTTCGGGACAGGGTGAAGCTTTCTTT

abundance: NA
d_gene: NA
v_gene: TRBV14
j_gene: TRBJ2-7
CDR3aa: CASSQVRVWGRPGSEQYF
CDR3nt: TGTGCCAGCAGCCAAGTAAGGGTCTGGGGCAGGCCAGGGTCCGAGCAGTACTTC

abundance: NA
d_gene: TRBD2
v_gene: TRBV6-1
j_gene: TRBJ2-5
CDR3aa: CASSEGSGRAETQYF
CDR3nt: TGTGCCAGCAGTGAGGGTAGCGGGAGGGCGGAGACCCAGTACTTC

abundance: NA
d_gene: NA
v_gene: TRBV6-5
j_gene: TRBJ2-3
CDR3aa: CAIRTVTDTQYF
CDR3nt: TGTGCCATCCGGACAGTAACAGATACGCAGTATTTT

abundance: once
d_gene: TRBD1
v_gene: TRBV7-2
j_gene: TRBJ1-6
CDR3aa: CASSLETGRNSPLHF
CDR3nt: TGTGCCAGCAGCTTAGAGACAGGGAGGAATTCACCCCTCCACTTT

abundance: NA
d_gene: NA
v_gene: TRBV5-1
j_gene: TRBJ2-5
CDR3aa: CASSLALGGQETQYF
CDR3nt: TGCGCCAGCAGCTTGGCCCTCGGGGGTCAAGAGACCCAGTACTTC

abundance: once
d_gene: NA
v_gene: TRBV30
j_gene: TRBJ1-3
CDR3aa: CASTEGRARNTIYF
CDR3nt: TGTGCCTCCACGGAGGGCAGGGCTAGAAACACCATATATTTT

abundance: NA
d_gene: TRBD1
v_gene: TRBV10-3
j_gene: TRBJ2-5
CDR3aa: CAISTVGQFQETQYF
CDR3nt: TGTGCCATCAGCACCGTGGGACAGTTTCAAGAGACCCAGTACTTC

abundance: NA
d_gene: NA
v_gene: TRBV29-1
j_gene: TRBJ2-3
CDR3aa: CSVEETAGLSTDTQYF
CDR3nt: TGCAGCGTTGAAGAAACGGCGGGGCTCAGCACAGATACGCAGTATTTT

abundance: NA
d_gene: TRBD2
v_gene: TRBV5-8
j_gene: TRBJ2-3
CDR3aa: CASSLGLAGRDTQYF
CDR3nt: TGTGCCAGCAGCTTAGGACTAGCGGGCCGAGATACGCAGTATTTT

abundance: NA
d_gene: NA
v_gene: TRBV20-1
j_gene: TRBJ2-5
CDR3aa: CSGGFDETQYF
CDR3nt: TGCAGTGGCGGGTTTGATGAGACCCAGTACTTC

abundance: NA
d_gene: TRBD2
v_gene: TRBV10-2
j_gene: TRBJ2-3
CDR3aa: CASSEELAGAIGEDTQYF
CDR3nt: TGCGCCAGCAGTGAAGAACTAGCGGGGGCCATAGGAGAAGATACGCAGTATTTT

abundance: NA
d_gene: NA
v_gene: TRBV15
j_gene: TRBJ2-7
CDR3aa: CATSSHPPRAYEQYF
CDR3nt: TGTGCCACCAGCAGCCACCCCCCGCGGGCCTACGAGCAGTACTTC

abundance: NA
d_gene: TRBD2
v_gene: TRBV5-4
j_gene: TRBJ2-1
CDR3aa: CASSSQLAGSYNEQFF
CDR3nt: TGTGCCAGCAGCTCTCAACTAGCGGGTTCCTACAATGAGCAGTTCTTC